This TCR beta chain was recovered during a study of Graves' ophthalmopathy and Graves' hyperthyroidism. Germline V lookup: CDR1 ENHRY, CDR2 SYGVKD. The CDR3 contains 12 residues. Trimming stripped 7 bases from V and 7 bases from J, with 13 bases between. RNA served as the template for amplifying TCR beta CDR3 regions. Following a first-round RT-PCR that used HTBI primers, a second-round multiplex PCR was carried out. TCRdb redid the calling of the multiplex PCR reads with MiXCR, one entry per CDR3 protein. The sample has 600,000 to 700,000 distinct CDR3 sequences; roughly 41% are singletons. Material: peripheral blood. J is TRBJ1-2 and V is TRBV10-3, with D unclear. The sequence was collected from an adult man with Graves' ophthalmopathy. CDR3 residues: CAIMREEGGYTF. In DNA, the CDR3 is TGTGCCATCATGAGGGAGGAAGGTGGCTACACCTTC.